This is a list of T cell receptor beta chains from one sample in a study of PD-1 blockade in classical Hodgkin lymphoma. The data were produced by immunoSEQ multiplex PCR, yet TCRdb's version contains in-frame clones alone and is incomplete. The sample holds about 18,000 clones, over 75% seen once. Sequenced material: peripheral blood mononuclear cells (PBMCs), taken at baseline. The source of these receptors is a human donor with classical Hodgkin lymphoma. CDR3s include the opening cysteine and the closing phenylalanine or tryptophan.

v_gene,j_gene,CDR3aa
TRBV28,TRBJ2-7,CASSLRDTVLYEQYF
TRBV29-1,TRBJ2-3,CSVETSGLVIEQYF
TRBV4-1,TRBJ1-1,CASSQVLGVATEAFF
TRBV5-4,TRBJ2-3,CASSSPGSGGARDTQYF
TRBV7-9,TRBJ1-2,CASSLSSGSYYGYTF
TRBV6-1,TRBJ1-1,CASSETLGTEAFF
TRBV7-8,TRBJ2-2,CASSRSRRLAGDSGELFF
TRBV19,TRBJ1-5,CASSIEPENQPQHF
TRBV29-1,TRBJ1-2,CSVVGTLDGYTF
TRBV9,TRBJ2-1,CASSHQRGGLYNEQFF
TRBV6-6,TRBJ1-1,CASSVGTEYFEAFF
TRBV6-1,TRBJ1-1,CASTRDRNTEAFF
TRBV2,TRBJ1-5,CASTHGGQIQPQHF
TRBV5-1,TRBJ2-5,CASSLAQGRETQYF
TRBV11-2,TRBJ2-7,CASSAHSGTASYEQYF